Below, 30 T cell receptor beta chains from the same sample are listed, as sequenced in a study of cytomegalovirus exposure and HLA in healthy donors. PCR involved 60 Vbeta and 13 Jbeta primers. Generated by immunoSEQ multiplex PCR, the TCRdb table keeps only in-frame clones and is missing some. The sample includes under 200,000 clones, approximately 82% of them seen just once. Sequencing was carried out using PBMCs. Receptors originate from a woman aged 40-49 years in good health and CMV-seropositive.

The chain recombines TRBV7-2 with TRBJ2-5; 14 bases fit TRBD2. TRBJ2-7 matches the DNA end more closely, so the J call is doubtful. The CDR3 sequence is 16 residues long. Germline V lookup: CDR1 SGHTA, CDR2 FQGNSA. The CDR3 DNA sequence: TGTGCCAGCAGCCCCTGGGGACTAGCGGGAGAGGGCGAGCAGTACTTC. Translated: CASSPWGLAGEGEQYF.

This clone was detected a few times. The chain is built from TRBV6-5 and TRBJ2-3; 10 positions match TRBD2. V was clipped by 8 bases and J by 5 bases; unmatched bases: 10. Per the germline V gene, CDR1 is MNHEY and CDR2 is SVGAGI. The CDR3 is 15 amino acids. As DNA, the CDR3 is TGTGCCAGCGCCGGACTAGCGGTGGGAGAAGATACGCAGTATTTT. Amino acid sequence: CASAGLAVGEDTQYF.

The V and J genes are TRBV29-1 and TRBJ1-2, with 10 positions matching TRBD1. The ends lost 5 bases at V and 5 bases at J; junction bases unmatched: 11. Germline V gene lookup returns CDR1 SQVTM and CDR2 ANQGSEA. This CDR3 has 15 residues. The CDR3 here is CSVTTTGQGEYGYTF. The CDR3 coding sequence is TGCAGCGTTACTACTACCGGACAGGGGGAGTATGGCTACACCTTC.

This chain links TRBV19 with TRBJ2-2, with D possibly TRBD1 on 6 matching bases. V was pared by 4 bases and J by 5 bases, with 14 bases between. Germline CDR1 reads LNHDA; CDR2 reads SQIVND (reference sequence). The CDR3 runs to 15 residues. CDR3 in DNA: TGTGCCAGTAGTAGTCGCCAGGGGCTGACCGGGGAGCTGTTTTTT. Residues: CASSSRQGLTGELFF.

V and J are TRBV5-4 and TRBJ2-7; a possible D gene is TRBD1 (5 bases). In germline, CDR1 is SGHNT, CDR2 YYREEE (reference sequence). V gave up 0 bases and J gave up 2 bases, with 9 bases separating them. The CDR3 extends over 14 amino acids. The CDR3 spells CASSLGTQAYEQYF. CDR3 sequence (DNA): TGTGCCAGCAGCTTGGGGACACAGGCCTACGAGCAGTACTTC.

The gene calls are TRBV6-4 and TRBJ1-1; TRBD1 is a possible D gene (6 bases). Germline V CDR1 and CDR2: MRHNA, SNTAGT. Trimming stripped 6 bases from V and 0 bases from J, with 11 bases between. The CDR3 runs 14 residues. CDR3 residues: CASSRDTVNTEAFF. The CDR3 DNA follows: TGTGCCAGCAGCCGGGACACCGTGAACACTGAAGCTTTCTTT.

The chain employs TRBV25-1 and TRBJ1-1; D ambiguous. The CDR3 has 14 residues. The germline V and J ends were trimmed by 2 bases and 5 bases, with 12 bases remaining between them. Germline lookup yields CDR1 MGHDK and CDR2 SYGVNS. The CDR3 nucleotides read TGTGCCAGCAGTGAAAACTTGGTTTGGACTGAAGCTTTCTTT. Protein product: CASSENLVWTEAFF.

The gene calls are TRBV6-6 and TRBJ1-5; 7 bases are shared with TRBD1. The trim removed 0 bases at V and 3 bases at J, leaving 5 bases unmatched. Per germline, CDR1 MNHNY and CDR2 SVGAGI (reference sequence). This CDR3 has 16 residues. The CDR3 region has the DNA TGTGCCAGCAGTTACTCGGGACAGCGAAACAATCAGCCCCAGCATTTT. It translates to CASSYSGQRNNQPQHF.

The V call is TRBV27, the J call TRBJ1-4; 9 nucleotides align to TRBD1. This CDR3 contains 14 residues. Germline V CDR1 and CDR2: MNHEY, SMNVEV (reference sequence). Trimming at V came to 6 bases and at J to 7 bases, leaving 6 bases not matched to a gene. The CDR3 coding sequence is TGTGCCAGCAGGCGACAGGGGGAGGGTGAAAAACTGTTTTTT. Its translation is CASRRQGEGEKLFF. Full variable domain (rest looked up from reference TRBV27 and TRBJ1-4): EAQVTQNPRYLITVTGKKLTVTCSQNMNHEYMSWYRQDPGLGLRQIYYSMNVEVTDKGDVPEGYKVSRKEKRNFPLILESPSPNQTSLYFCASRRQGEGEKLFFGSGTQLSVL.

This clone was recorded a few times. The chain joins TRBV9 to TRBJ1-4; a possible D gene is TRBD1 (5 bases). The CDR3 covers 15 residues. V was pared by 0 bases and J by 5 bases, with 11 bases between. The germline CDR1 and CDR2 sequences are SGDLS and YYNGEE. CDR3 amino acids: CASSVGGRRNEKLFF. CDR3 nucleotides: TGTGCCAGCAGCGTAGGGGGGAGGAGGAATGAAAAACTGTTTTTT.

The rearrangement links TRBV30 to TRBJ2-6, with D uncertain. This CDR3 contains 12 residues. Germline V gives CDR1 GTSNPN, CDR2 SVGIG (reference sequence). Trimming took off 8 bases at V and 0 bases at J, with 5 bases between the two ends. The CDR3 DNA reads as TGTGCCGCGGACTCTGGGGCCAACGTCCTGACTTTC. It translates to CAADSGANVLTF.

This chain links TRBV11-2 with TRBJ2-4; 10 bases are shared with TRBD2. The CDR3 length is 14 residues. J lost 11 bases, V lost 1 base, and 5 bases had no gene match. Germline values: CDR1 SGHAT, CDR2 FQNNGV. CDR3 in amino acids: CASSLGVAGGLQYF. CDR3 nucleotides: TGTGCCAGCAGCTTAGGGGTAGCGGGAGGCCTTCAGTACTTC.

This clone was counted once. The chain recombines TRBV4-2 with TRBJ2-2; 13 bases are a match to TRBD2. The CDR3 is 18 amino acids. The ends lost 6 bases at V and 3 bases at J; junction bases unmatched: 10. CDR1 and CDR2 from the germline V gene are LGHNA and YNFKEQ. The CDR3 here is CASRVGTSGIGDTGELFF. The DNA for the CDR3 is TGTGCCAGCAGGGTGGGGACTAGCGGGATAGGAGACACCGGGGAGCTGTTTTTT.

The chain carries TRBV9 and TRBJ1-3; D ambiguous. V shed 5 bases and J shed 4 bases, with 4 bases lying between them. This CDR3 region has 11 residues. The germline gives CDR1 SGDLS, CDR2 YYNGEE. Here the CDR3 reads CASREGNTIYF. CDR3 coding DNA: TGTGCCAGCAGGGAGGGAAACACCATATATTTT.

The chain employs TRBV7-6 and TRBJ1-4; no clear D gene. The length of the CDR3 is 15 residues. V lost 1 base and J lost 3, with 9 bases in between. Germline assignment: CDR1 SGHVS and CDR2 FNYEAQ. The CDR3 here is CASSLDEEANEKLFF. As DNA, the CDR3 is TGTGCCAGCAGCTTAGACGAAGAGGCTAATGAAAAACTGTTTTTT.

The rearrangement joins TRBV7-9 to TRBJ1-4, with a weak D call TRBD1 (6 bases). Trimming removed 3 bases at V and 7 bases at J, with 15 bases between. CDR1 is SEHNR and CDR2 is FQNEAQ in the germline V gene (reference sequence). The CDR3 is 15 amino acids. The CDR3 sequence: CASSLTGTMGEKLFF. The CDR3 nucleotides read TGTGCCAGCAGCTTGACAGGAACGATGGGTGAAAAACTGTTTTTT.

This clone was observed once. The chain combines TRBV28 with TRBJ1-2; TRBD1 might be the D (5 bases). Germline V gives CDR1 MDHEN, CDR2 SYDVKM. The CDR3 length is 17 residues. Trimming removed 3 bases from V and 5 bases from J, with 22 bases in between. The CDR3 nucleotides are TGTGCCAGCAGTTTGCCGGACACTGGGGCTAATGGGTATGGCTACACCTTC. Protein: CASSLPDTGANGYGYTF.

CDR3 bases: TGTGCCAGCAGAGCCCTGAACCCACCGGGACAGTCGCCGTGGGGCTACACCTTC. It encodes CASRALNPPGQSPWGYTF. This chain joins TRBV6-4 and TRBJ1-2; 7 bases are shared with TRBD1. Germline CDR1 MRHNA, CDR2 SNTAGT. The ends lost 6 bases at V and 8 bases at J; junction bases unmatched: 24. The CDR3 is 18 residues long.

The rearrangement links TRBV7-2 to TRBJ2-6, with D possibly being TRBD1 (5 bases). Germline loops: CDR1 SGHTA, CDR2 FQGNSA. The CDR3 contains 16 residues. Trimming stripped 1 base from V and 4 bases from J, with 11 bases between. The CDR3 protein is CASSLVRVLGANVLTF. In DNA form, the CDR3 reads TGTGCCAGCAGCTTAGTCAGGGTGCTCGGGGCCAACGTCCTGACTTTC.

On this clone itself: Compared with germline, one end of the junction differs, possibly owing to a read error. V usage is TRBV28 and J usage is TRBJ2-7; the D gene is possibly TRBD1 (7 bases). In germline, CDR1 is MDHEN, CDR2 SYDVKM. The CDR3 sequence is 14 residues long. In nucleotides, the CDR3 is TGTGCAATCCGGGGCCAGGGGGACTCCTACGGGCAGTACTTC. Translated, it gives CAIRGQGDSYGQYF.

The V and J genes are TRBV9 and TRBJ1-4; D possibly corresponds to TRBD1 (6 bases). The CDR3 covers 16 residues. Germline CDR1 SGDLS, CDR2 YYNGEE. V dropped 3 bases and J dropped 3 bases, with 15 bases sitting between them. The CDR3, as DNA: TGTGCCAGCAGCGCGGGCGCAGGGGCGGCTAATGAAAAACTGTTTTTT. Its translation is CASSAGAGAANEKLFF.

In the case of this clone: One end of the junction is discordant with germline, which a read error may explain. The CDR3: CSVLEGGPRSRTF. As DNA, the CDR3 is TGCAGCGTCCTCGAGGGCGGGCCAAGAAGTAGAACCTTC. This chain joins TRBV29-1 and TRBJ2-7; possible D gene TRBD2, 5 bases. The CDR3 runs to 13 residues. Germline V gene lookup returns CDR1 SQVTM and CDR2 ANQGSEA.

The CDR3 loop is CASSYLGSYEQYF. The CDR3 DNA reads TGTGCCAGCAGTTATCTAGGGAGTTACGAGCAGTACTTC. The chain recombines TRBV6-6 with TRBJ2-7; the D gene is possibly TRBD2 (5 bases). The germline V gene encodes CDR1 MNHNY and CDR2 SVGAGI (reference sequence). Trimming stripped 3 bases from V and 4 bases from J, with 10 bases between. CDR3 length: 13 amino acids.

The chain uses TRBV30 and TRBJ2-2; possible D gene TRBD1, 5 bases. Between the trimmed V and J ends, which lost 3 bases and 8 bases, there was a span of 7 bases. CDR1 is GTSNPN, CDR2 SVGIG, per germline (reference sequence). The CDR3 is made up of 11 amino acids. The CDR3 nucleotides are TGTGCCTGGAGAGGGGAAGGGGAGCTGTTTTTT. Amino acid sequence: CAWRGEGELFF.

The V and J genes are TRBV2 and TRBJ2-2; 8 bases line up with TRBD2. The CDR3 runs 16 residues. From germline, CDR1 is SNHLY and CDR2 FYNNEI. The V segment lost 7 bases and the J segment 1 base; nucleotides outside the gene matches: 8. The CDR3, as DNA: TGTGCCAGCACCCTCTCCGGGACTAGGAACACCGGGGAGCTGTTTTTT. Amino acids: CASTLSGTRNTGELFF.

J is TRBJ2-1 and V is TRBV11-3, with TRBD1 matching 7 bases. J lost 6 bases, V lost 5 bases, and 7 bases had no gene match. Germline V CDR1 and CDR2: SGHNT, YENEEA. The CDR3 is made up of 14 amino acids. The CDR3 bases are TGTGCCAGCAGCCCCCGGACAGGATTCAATGAGCAGTTCTTC. Protein product: CASSPRTGFNEQFF.

The V gene is TRBV7-9, the J gene TRBJ2-3; D perhaps matches TRBD2 (5 bases). This CDR3 is built from 12 residues. The ends were cut back, 5 bases at V and 10 bases at J, with 13 bases in the middle. Germline V gene lookup returns CDR1 SEHNR and CDR2 FQNEAQ (reference sequence). CDR3 nucleotide sequence: TGTGCCAGCAGCCCAACTAGATCTGCGCAGTATTTT. This sequence encodes CASSPTRSAQYF. Looking up the rest from reference TRBV7-9 and TRBJ2-3 gives the full variable domain: DTGVSQNPRHKITKRGQNVTFRCDPISEHNRLYWYRQTLGQGPEFLTYFQNEAQLEKSRLLSDRFSAERPKGSFSTLEIQRTEQGDSAMYLCASSPTRSAQYFGPGTRLTVL.

V and J are TRBV7-6 and TRBJ2-1, with 14 nucleotides matching TRBD2. CDR1 SGHVS and CDR2 FNYEAQ come from the germline V gene. V shed 5 bases and J 7 bases; nucleotides not matched to a gene: 13. The CDR3 loop spans 18 amino acids. CDR3 residues: CASSPGTSGSPRLNEQFF. In nucleotides, the CDR3 is TGTGCCAGCAGCCCGGGGACTAGCGGGAGCCCCCGGTTGAATGAGCAGTTCTTC.

The chain uses TRBV10-3 and TRBJ2-7, with D possibly TRBD2 on 6 matching bases. This CDR3 is built from 17 residues. Germline loops: CDR1 ENHRY, CDR2 SYGVKD. V was cut by 1 base and J by 3 bases, with 19 bases left in between. CDR3 region: CAISEFAGTDVFYEQYF. CDR3 DNA sequence: TGTGCCATCAGTGAGTTCGCCGGGACTGACGTTTTCTACGAGCAGTACTTC.

This clone showed up many times. This chain links TRBV5-4 with TRBJ2-7; 11 nucleotides agree with TRBD1. Germline-derived CDR1 and CDR2 are SGHNT and YYREEE (reference sequence). The V segment lost 3 bases and the J segment 3 bases; nucleotides outside the gene matches: 11. This CDR3 region has 17 residues. Written as DNA, the CDR3 is TGTGCCAGCAGCTCTGATCTTGGACAGGGGGCTTTCTACGAGCAGTACTTC. Translation: CASSSDLGQGAFYEQYF.